This T cell receptor (beta chain) was recorded in a study of OX40 agonist ivuxolimab in advanced cancers. The overall study: Hepatocellular carcinoma, melanoma, renal cell or head and neck cancer affected the dose-escalation patients. Three patients responded partially, comprising one with hepatocellular carcinoma and two with cutaneous melanoma.

This table comes from immunoSEQ multiplex PCR, and its TCRdb copy is limited to in-frame clones, with some not included. The table records approximately 10,000 clones, about 89% of them present only once. The sequence derives from an adult with an advanced solid tumor such as melanoma, head and neck, liver or kidney cancer. This specimen was CD4+ or CD8+ T cells sorted from blood, taken in a trial of the OX40 agonist ivuxolimab.

In DNA, the CDR3 is TGCGCCAGCAGGGATAATCGGGGTGAAAAACTGTTTTTT. Amino acid sequence: CASRDNRGEKLFF. This chain links TRBV4-1 with TRBJ1-4; D is unclear. Trimming shortened V by 6 bases and J by 7 bases, and 12 bases separated the two germline ends. Looked up from germline, CDR1 is MGHRA and CDR2 is YSYEKL. The CDR3 sequence is 13 residues long.